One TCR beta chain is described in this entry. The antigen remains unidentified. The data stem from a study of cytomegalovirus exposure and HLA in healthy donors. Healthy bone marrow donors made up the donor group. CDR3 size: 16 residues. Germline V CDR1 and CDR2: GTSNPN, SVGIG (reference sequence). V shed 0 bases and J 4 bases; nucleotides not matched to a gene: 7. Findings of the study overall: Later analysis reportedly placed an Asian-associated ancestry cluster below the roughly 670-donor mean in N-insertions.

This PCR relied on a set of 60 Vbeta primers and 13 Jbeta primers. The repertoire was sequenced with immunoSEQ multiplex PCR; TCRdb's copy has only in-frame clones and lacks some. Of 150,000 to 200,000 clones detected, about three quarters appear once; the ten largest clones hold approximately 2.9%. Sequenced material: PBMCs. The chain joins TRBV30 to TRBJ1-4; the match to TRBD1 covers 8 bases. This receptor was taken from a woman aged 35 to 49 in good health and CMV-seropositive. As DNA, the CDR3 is TGTGCCTGGAGTGTGTTCTTTGACAGGGGTAATGAAAAACTGTTTTTT. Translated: CAWSVFFDRGNEKLFF.